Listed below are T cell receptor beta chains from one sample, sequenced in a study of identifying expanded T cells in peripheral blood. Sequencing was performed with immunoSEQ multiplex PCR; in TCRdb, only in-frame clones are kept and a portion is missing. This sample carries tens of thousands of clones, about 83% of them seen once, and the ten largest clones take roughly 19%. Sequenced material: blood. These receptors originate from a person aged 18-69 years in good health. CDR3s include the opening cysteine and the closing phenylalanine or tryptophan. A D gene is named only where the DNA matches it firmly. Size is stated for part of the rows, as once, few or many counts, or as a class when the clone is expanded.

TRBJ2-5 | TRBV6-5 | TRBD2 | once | CASSFYLAGTETQYF | TGTGCCAGCAGTTTCTACCTAGCGGGAACAGAGACCCAGTACTTC
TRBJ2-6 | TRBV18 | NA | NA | CASSPPPAQVLTF | TGTGCCAGCTCACCACCGCCCGCGCAAGTCCTGACTTTC
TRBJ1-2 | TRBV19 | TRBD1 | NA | CASNSGTGGSNYGYTF | TGTGCCAGTAACTCCGGGACAGGAGGCAGCAACTATGGCTACACCTTC
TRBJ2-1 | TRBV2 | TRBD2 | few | CASSEGLAGILYNEQFF | TGTGCCAGCAGTGAGGGACTAGCGGGGATTCTATACAATGAGCAGTTCTTC
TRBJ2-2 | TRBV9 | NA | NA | CASSPGGMNTGELFF | TGTGCCAGCAGCCCTGGGGGGATGAACACCGGGGAGCTGTTTTTT
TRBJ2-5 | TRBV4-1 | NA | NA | CASSQDLAGRQETQYF | TGCGCCAGCAGCCAAGATTTGGCAGGGAGACAAGAGACCCAGTACTTC
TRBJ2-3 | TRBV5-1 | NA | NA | CASSLGGDRTQYF | TGCGCCAGCAGCTTGGGAGGGGACCGTACGCAGTATTTT
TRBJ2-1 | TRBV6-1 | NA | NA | CASSEVDSYNEQFF | TGTGCCAGCAGTGAAGTCGACTCCTACAATGAGCAGTTCTTC
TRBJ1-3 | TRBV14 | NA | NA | CASSQVASFQGNTIYF | TGTGCCAGCAGCCAAGTAGCGTCGTTCCAGGGAAACACCATATATTTT
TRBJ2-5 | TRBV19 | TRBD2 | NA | CASSMLASGPQETQYF | TGTGCCAGTAGTATGCTGGCTAGCGGGCCCCAAGAGACCCAGTACTTC
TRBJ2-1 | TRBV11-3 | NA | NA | CASSLRVVGNEQFF | TGTGCCAGCAGCTTAAGGGTTGTGGGCAATGAGCAGTTCTTC
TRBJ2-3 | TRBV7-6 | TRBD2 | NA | CASSLVRGTSGSTDTQYF | TGTGCCAGCAGCTTAGTTCGGGGGACTAGCGGTAGCACAGATACGCAGTATTTT
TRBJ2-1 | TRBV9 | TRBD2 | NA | CASSVVSTGGNEQFF | TGTGCCAGCAGCGTAGTCTCGACGGGGGGGAATGAGCAGTTCTTC
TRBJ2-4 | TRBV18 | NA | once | CASSPQVAKNIQYF | TGTGCCAGCTCACCACAGGTAGCCAAAAACATTCAGTACTTC
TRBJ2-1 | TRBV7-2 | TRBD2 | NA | CASSSTSGRPSNEQFF | TGTGCCAGCAGCTCAACTAGCGGGAGGCCCTCCAATGAGCAGTTCTTC
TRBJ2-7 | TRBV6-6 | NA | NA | CASSPRGSSYEQYF | TGTGCCAGCTCCCCTCGGGGAAGCTCCTACGAGCAGTACTTC
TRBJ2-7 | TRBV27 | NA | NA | CASGGGIYEQYF | TGTGCCAGCGGTGGGGGTATCTACGAGCAGTACTTC
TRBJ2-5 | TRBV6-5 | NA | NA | CASSYPSTGGETQYF | TGTGCCAGCAGTTACCCGTCGACAGGAGGAGAGACCCAGTACTTC
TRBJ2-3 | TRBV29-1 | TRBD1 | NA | CSVGTGLLGADTQYF | TGCAGCGTCGGGACAGGGCTCTTAGGGGCAGATACGCAGTATTTT
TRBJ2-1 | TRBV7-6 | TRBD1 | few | CASSSKPGGFYNEQFF | TGTGCCAGCAGCTCAAAGCCAGGGGGCTTCTACAATGAGCAGTTCTTC
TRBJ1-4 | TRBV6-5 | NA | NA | CASSYKGKLFF | TGTGCCAGCAGTTACAAAGGAAAACTGTTTTTT
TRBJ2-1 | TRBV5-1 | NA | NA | CASSPWVVNNEQFF | TGCGCCAGCAGCCCCTGGGTCGTAAACAATGAGCAGTTCTTC
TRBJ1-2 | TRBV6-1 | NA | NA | CASSEGLNYGYTF | TGTGCCAGCAGTGAGGGACTCAACTATGGCTACACCTTC
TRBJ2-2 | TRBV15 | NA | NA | CATSRDYGGGELFF | TGTGCCACCAGCAGAGATTACGGCGGCGGGGAGCTGTTTTTT
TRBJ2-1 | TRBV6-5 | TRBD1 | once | CASSSQGATYNEQFF | TGTGCCAGCAGTTCCCAGGGGGCGACCTACAATGAGCAGTTCTTC
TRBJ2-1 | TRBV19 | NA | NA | CASSIGLLPNEQFF | TGTGCCAGTAGTATAGGGTTACTTCCGAATGAGCAGTTCTTC
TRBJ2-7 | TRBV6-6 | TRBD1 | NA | CASSWGQGWNEQYF | TGTGCCAGCAGTTGGGGACAGGGGTGGAACGAGCAGTACTTC
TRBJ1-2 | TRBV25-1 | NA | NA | CASSDHTSLGFRGYTF | TGTGCCAGCAGTGACCATACCTCCCTGGGGTTCCGTGGCTACACCTTC
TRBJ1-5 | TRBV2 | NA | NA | CASSEAHPRGRASQHF | TGTGCCAGCAGTGAAGCTCACCCCCGGGGGCGGGCTTCCCAGCATTTT
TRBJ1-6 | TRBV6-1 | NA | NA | CASSARGAPLHF | TGTGCCAGCAGCGCACGAGGTGCACCCCTCCACTTT
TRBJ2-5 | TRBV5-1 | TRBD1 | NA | CASSLEGAGETQYF | TGCGCCAGCAGCTTGGAGGGGGCAGGAGAGACCCAGTACTTC
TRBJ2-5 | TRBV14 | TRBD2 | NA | CASSPGTRIQETQYF | TGTGCCAGCAGCCCGGGGACTAGAATACAAGAGACCCAGTACTTC
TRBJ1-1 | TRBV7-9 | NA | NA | CAIVGDGNEAFF | TGTGCCATAGTAGGGGATGGAAACGAAGCTTTCTTT
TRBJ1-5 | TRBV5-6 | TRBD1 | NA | CASSLRLTGVGAQPQHF | TGTGCCAGCAGCCTCCGCCTCACAGGGGTGGGTGCTCAGCCCCAGCATTTT
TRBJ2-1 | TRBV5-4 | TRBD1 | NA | CASSRDRGRNEQFF | TGTGCCAGCAGCCGGGACAGGGGGCGGAATGAGCAGTTCTTC
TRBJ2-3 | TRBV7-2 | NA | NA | CASSYTDTQYF | TGTGCCAGCAGCTACACGGATACGCAGTATTTT
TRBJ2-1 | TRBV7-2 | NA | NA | CASSLRLLGNNEQFF | TGTGCCAGCAGCTTACGATTACTAGGGAACAATGAGCAGTTCTTC
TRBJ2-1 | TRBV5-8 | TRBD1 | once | CASQGGGYSYNEQFF | TGTGCCAGCCAAGGGGGCGGGTACTCCTACAATGAGCAGTTCTTC
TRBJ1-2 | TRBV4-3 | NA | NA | CASSQEAGVVNYGYTF | TGCGCCAGCAGCCAGGAAGCAGGGGTCGTGAACTATGGCTACACCTTC
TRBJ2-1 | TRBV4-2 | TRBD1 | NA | CASSRAGTGEYNEQFF | TGTGCCAGCAGCCGTGCTGGGACAGGGGAGTACAATGAGCAGTTCTTC
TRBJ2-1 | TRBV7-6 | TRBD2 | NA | CASSLASGTYNEQFF | TGTGCCAGCAGCTTAGCTAGCGGGACCTACAATGAGCAGTTCTTC
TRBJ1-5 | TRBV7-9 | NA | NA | CASSLGGYGNQPQHF | TGTGCCAGCAGCTTAGGAGGGTATGGCAATCAGCCCCAGCATTTT
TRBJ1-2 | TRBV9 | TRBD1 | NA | CASLDRDYGYTF | TGTGCCAGCCTGGACAGGGACTATGGCTACACCTTC
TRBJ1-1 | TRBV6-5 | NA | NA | CASSYSLGDFVAFF | TGTGCCAGCAGTTACTCCTTAGGGGACTTCGTAGCTTTCTTT
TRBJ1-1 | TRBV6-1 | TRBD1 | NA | CASSTGGARAFF | TGTGCCAGCAGTACAGGGGGCGCGAGGGCTTTCTTT
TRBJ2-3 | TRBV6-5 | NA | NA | CASSSRATDTQYF | TGTGCCAGCAGTTCCCGAGCCACAGATACGCAGTATTTT
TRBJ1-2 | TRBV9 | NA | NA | CASSVGEGYGYTF | TGTGCCAGCAGCGTAGGGGAGGGCTATGGCTACACCTTC
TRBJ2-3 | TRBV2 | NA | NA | CASRRRSGSTDTQYF | TGTGCCAGCAGACGAAGGAGCGGGAGCACAGATACGCAGTATTTT
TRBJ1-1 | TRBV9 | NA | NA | CASSAGDMNTEAFF | TGTGCCAGCAGCGCTGGGGACATGAACACTGAAGCTTTCTTT
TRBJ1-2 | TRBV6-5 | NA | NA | CASSDRGGGYTF | TGTGCCAGCAGTGACCGGGGGGGCGGCTACACCTTC
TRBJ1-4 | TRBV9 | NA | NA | CASSVGGRSPNEKLFF | TGTGCCAGCAGCGTAGGGGGGAGGAGCCCAAATGAAAAACTGTTTTTT
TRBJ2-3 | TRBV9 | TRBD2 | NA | CASSEKLAGATDTQYF | TGTGCCAGCAGCGAGAAACTAGCGGGGGCTACAGATACGCAGTATTTT
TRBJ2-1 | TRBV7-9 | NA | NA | CASSLPGAYADEQFF | TGTGCCAGCAGCTTACCGGGGGCGTATGCCGATGAGCAGTTCTTC
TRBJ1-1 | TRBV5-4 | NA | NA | CASSLDRDTEAFF | TGTGCCAGCAGCTTGGATCGGGACACTGAAGCTTTCTTT
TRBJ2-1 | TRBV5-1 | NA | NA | CASSLAQNNEQFF | TGCGCCAGCAGCTTGGCACAGAATAATGAGCAGTTCTTC
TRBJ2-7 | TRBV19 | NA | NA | CASSIAGLREQYF | TGTGCCAGTAGTATAGCCGGACTTAGGGAGCAGTACTTC
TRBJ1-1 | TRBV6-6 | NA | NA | CASSAHGEDTEAFF | TGTGCCAGCAGTGCCCACGGTGAGGACACTGAAGCTTTCTTT
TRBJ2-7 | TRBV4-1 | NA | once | CASSQGVLYEQYF | TGCGCCAGCAGCCAAGGGGTCTTATACGAGCAGTACTTC
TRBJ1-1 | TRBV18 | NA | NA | CASSPQGNTEAFF | TGTGCCAGCTCACCACAGGGTAACACTGAAGCTTTCTTT